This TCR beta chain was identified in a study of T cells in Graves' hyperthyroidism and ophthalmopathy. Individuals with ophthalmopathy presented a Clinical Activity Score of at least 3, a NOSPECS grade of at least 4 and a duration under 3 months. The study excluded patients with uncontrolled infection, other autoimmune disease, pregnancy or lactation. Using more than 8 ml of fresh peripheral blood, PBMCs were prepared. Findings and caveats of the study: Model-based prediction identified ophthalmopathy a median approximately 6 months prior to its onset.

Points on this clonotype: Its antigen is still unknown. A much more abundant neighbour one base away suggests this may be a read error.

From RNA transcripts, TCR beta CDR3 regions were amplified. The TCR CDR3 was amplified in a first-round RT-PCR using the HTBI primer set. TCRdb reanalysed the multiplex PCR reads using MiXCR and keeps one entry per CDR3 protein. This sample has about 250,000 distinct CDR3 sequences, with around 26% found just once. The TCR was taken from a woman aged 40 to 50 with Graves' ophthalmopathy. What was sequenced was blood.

The CDR3 sequence is CASTRTEPSYEQYF. Written as DNA, the CDR3 is TGTGCCAGCACCCGGACAGAGCCCTCCTACGAGCAGTACTTC. V gene TRBV2 combines with J gene TRBJ2-7; a possible D gene is TRBD1 (6 bases). CDR3 size: 14 residues. Per germline, CDR1 SNHLY and CDR2 FYNNEI. V gave up 7 bases and J gave up 0 bases, with 13 bases separating them.